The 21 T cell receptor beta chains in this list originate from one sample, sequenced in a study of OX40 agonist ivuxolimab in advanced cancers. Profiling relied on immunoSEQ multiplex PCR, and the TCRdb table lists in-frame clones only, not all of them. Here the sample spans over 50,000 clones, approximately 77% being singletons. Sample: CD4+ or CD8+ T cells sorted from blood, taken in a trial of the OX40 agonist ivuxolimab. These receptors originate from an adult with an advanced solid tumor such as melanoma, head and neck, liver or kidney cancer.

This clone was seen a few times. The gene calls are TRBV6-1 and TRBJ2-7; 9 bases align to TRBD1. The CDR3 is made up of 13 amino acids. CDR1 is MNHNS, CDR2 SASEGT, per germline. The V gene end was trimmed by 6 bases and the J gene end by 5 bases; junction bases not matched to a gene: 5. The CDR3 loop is CASRGQGADEQYF. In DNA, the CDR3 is TGTGCCAGCAGGGGACAGGGCGCTGACGAGCAGTACTTC.

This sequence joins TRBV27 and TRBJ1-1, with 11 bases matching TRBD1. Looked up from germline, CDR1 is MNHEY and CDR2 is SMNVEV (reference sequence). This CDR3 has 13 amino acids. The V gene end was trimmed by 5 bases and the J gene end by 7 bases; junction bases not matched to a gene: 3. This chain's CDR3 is CASSGQGANEAFF. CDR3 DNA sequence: TGTGCCAGCAGTGGACAGGGGGCAAATGAAGCTTTCTTT.

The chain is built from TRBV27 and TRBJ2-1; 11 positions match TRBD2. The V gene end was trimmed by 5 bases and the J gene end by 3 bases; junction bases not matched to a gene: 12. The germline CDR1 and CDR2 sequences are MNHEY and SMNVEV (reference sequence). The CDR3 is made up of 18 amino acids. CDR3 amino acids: CASSPYRLAGFHYNEQFF. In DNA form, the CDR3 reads TGTGCCAGCAGTCCGTATCGACTAGCGGGATTCCACTACAATGAGCAGTTCTTC.

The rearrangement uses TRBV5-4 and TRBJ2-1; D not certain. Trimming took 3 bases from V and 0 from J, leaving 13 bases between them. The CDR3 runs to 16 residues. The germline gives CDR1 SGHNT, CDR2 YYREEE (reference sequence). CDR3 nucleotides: TGTGCCAGCAGCTCGGCAGAAGGCAGCTCCTACAATGAGCAGTTCTTC. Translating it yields CASSSAEGSSYNEQFF.

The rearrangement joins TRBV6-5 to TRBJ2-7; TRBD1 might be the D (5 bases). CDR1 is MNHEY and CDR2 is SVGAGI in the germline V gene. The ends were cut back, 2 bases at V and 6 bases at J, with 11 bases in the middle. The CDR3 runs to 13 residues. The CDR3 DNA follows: TGTGCCAGCAGTTACGGGGTAAGGGGCGAGCAGTACTTC. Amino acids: CASSYGVRGEQYF.

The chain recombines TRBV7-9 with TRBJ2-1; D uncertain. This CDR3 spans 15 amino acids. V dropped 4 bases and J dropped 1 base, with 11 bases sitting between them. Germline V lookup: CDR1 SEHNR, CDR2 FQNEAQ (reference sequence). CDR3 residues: CASSSLWPSYNEQFF. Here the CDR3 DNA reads TGTGCCAGCAGCTCCCTATGGCCATCCTACAATGAGCAGTTCTTC. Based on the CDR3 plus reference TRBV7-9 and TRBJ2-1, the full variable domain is DTGVSQNPRHKITKRGQNVTFRCDPISEHNRLYWYRQTLGQGPEFLTYFQNEAQLEKSRLLSDRFSAERPKGSFSTLEIQRTEQGDSAMYLCASSSLWPSYNEQFFGPGTRLTVL.

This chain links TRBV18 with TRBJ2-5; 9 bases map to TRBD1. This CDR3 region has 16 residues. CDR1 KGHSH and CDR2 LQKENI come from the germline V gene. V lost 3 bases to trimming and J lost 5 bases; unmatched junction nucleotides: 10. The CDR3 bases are TGTGCCAGCTCACCTACTCGGGACAGGGTGGGCGAGACCCAGTACTTC. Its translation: CASSPTRDRVGETQYF.

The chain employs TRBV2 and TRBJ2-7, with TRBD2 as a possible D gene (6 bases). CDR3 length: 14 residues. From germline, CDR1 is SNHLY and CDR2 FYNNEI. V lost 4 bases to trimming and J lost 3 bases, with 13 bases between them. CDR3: CASSVPGGFYEQYF. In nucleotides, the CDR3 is TGTGCCAGCAGTGTACCCGGGGGATTCTACGAGCAGTACTTC.

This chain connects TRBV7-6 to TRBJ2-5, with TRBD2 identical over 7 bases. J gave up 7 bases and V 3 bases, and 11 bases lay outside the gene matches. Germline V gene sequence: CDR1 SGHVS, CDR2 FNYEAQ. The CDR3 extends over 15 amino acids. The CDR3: CASSFGEVLAATQYF. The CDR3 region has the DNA TGTGCCAGCAGCTTCGGGGAGGTGCTAGCGGCGACCCAGTACTTC. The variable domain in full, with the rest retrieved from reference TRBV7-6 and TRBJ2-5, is GAGVSQSPRYKVTKRGQDVALRCDPISGHVSLYWYRQALGQGPEFLTYFNYEAQQDKSGLPNDRFSAERPEGSISTLTIQRTEQRDSAMYRCASSFGEVLAATQYFGPGTRLLVL.

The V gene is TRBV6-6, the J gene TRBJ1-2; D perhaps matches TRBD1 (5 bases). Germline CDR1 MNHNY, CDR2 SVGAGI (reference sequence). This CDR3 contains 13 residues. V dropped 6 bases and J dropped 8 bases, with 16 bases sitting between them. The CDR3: CASSPGKGEGYTF. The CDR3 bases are TGTGCCAGCAGCCCGGGGAAAGGGGAAGGCTACACCTTC.

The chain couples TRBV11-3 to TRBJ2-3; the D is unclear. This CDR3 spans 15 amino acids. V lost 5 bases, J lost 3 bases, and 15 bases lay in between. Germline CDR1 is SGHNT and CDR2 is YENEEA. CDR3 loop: CASSPASARTDTQYF. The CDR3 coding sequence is TGTGCCAGCAGCCCCGCCTCTGCGAGAACAGATACGCAGTATTTT.

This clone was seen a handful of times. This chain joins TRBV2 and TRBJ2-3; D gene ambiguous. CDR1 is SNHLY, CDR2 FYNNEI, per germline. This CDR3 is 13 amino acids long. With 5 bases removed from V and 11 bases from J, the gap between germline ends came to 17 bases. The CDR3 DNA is TGTGCCAGCAGTATCGAGTCGGGCGCCGGGCAGTATTTT. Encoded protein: CASSIESGAGQYF.

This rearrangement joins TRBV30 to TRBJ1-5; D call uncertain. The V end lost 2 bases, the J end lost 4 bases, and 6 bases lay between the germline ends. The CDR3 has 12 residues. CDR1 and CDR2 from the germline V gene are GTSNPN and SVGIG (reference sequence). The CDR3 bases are TGTGCCTGGAGTCGAGATAATCAGCCCCAGCATTTT. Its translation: CAWSRDNQPQHF.

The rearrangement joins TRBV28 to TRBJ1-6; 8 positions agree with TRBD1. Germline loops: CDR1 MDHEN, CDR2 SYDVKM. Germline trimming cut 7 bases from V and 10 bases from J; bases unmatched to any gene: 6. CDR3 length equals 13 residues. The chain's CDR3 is CASKATGASPLHF. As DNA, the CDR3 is TGTGCCAGCAAGGCGACAGGGGCATCACCCCTCCACTTT.

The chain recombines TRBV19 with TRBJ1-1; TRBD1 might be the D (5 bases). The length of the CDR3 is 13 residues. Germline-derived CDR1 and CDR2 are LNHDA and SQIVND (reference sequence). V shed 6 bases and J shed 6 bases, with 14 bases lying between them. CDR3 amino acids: CASSPRGGPEAFF. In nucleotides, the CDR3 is TGTGCCAGTAGCCCCCGGGGGGGACCTGAAGCTTTCTTT.

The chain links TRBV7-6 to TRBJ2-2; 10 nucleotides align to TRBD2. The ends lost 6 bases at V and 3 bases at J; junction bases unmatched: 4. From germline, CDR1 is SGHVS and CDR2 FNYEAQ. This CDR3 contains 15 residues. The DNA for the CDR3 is TGTGCCAGCAGGTCTGGACTAGCGGACACCGGGGAGCTGTTTTTT. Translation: CASRSGLADTGELFF.

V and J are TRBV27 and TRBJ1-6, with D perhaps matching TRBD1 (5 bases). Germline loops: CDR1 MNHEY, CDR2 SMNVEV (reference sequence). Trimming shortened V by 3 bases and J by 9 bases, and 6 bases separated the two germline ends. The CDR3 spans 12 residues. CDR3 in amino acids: CASSLRGSPLHF. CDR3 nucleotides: TGTGCCAGCAGTTTGAGGGGTTCACCCCTCCACTTT.

The CDR3 DNA reads as TGTGCCAGCAGCGTAGATACTAGCGTCTTCCTACCTAGCACAGATACGCAGTATTTT. Its translation: CASSVDTSVFLPSTDTQYF. The chain carries TRBV9 and TRBJ2-3, with 7 bases identical to TRBD2. The CDR3 extends over 19 amino acids. Germline values: CDR1 SGDLS, CDR2 YYNGEE. V shed 0 bases and J 0 bases; nucleotides not matched to a gene: 13.

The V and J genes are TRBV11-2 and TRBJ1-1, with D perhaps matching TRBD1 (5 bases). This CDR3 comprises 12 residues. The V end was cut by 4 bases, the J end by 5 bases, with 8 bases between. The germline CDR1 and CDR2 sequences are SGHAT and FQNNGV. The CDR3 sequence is CASSWGRTEAFF. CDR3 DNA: TGTGCCAGCAGCTGGGGGAGGACTGAAGCTTTCTTT.

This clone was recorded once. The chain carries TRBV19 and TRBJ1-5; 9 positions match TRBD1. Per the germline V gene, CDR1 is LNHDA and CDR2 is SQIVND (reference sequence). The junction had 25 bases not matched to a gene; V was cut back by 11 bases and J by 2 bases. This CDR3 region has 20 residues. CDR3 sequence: CAGTGTGFRMYGPGNQPQHF. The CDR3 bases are TGTGCCGGAACCGGGACAGGGTTCAGAATGTACGGGCCCGGCAATCAGCCCCAGCATTTT.

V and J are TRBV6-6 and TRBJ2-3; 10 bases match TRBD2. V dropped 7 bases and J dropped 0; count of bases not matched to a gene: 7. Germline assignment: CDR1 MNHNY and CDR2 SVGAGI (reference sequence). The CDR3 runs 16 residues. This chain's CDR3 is CASTDTSGTSTDTQYF. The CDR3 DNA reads TGTGCCAGCACAGATACTAGCGGGACGAGCACAGATACGCAGTATTTT.